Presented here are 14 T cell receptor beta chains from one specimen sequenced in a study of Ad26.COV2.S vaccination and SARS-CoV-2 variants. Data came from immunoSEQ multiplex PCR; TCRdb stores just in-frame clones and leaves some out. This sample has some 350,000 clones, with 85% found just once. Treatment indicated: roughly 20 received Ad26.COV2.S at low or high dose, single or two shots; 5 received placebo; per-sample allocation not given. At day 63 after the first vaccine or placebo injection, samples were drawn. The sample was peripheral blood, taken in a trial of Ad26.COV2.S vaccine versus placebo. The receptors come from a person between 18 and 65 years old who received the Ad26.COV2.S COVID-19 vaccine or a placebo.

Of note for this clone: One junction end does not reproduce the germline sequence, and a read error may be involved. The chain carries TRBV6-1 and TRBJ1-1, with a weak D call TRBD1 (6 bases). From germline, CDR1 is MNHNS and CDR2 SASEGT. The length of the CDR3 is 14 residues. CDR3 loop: CASCEGWGAAEAFF. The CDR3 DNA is TGTGCCAGCTGTGAAGGGTGGGGGGCGGCTGAAGCTTTCTTT.

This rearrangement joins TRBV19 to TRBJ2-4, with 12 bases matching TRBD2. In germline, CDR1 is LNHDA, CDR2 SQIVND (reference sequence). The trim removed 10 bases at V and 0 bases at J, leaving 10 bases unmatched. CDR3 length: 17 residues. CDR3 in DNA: TGTGCCACCCAGACTAGCGGGAGAGAGCTAGCCAAAAACATTCAGTACTTC. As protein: CATQTSGRELAKNIQYF.

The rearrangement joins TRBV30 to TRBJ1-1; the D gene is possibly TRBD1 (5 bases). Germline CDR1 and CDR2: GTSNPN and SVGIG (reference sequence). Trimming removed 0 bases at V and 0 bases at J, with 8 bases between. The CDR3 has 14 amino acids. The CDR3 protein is CAWSVRGVNTEAFF. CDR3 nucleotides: TGTGCCTGGAGTGTGAGGGGTGTGAACACTGAAGCTTTCTTT.

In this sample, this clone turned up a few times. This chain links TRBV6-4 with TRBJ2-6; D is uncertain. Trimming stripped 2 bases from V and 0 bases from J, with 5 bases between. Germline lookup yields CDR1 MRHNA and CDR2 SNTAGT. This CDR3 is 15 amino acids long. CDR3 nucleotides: TGTGCCAGCAGTGACACCCGCTCTGGGGCCAACGTCCTGACTTTC. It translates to CASSDTRSGANVLTF.

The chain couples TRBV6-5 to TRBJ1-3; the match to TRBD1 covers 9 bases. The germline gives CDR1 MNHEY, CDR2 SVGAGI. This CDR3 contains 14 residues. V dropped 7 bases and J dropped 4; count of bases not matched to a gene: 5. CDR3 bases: TGTGCCAGCAAAACAGGGGGCGCGGGAAACACCATATATTTT. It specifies CASKTGGAGNTIYF.

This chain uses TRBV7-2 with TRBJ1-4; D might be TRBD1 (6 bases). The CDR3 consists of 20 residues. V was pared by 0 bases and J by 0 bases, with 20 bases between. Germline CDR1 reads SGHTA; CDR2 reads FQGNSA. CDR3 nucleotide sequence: TGTGCCAGCAGCTTAGCGCTTGGCAGGGGACAAGGGGCAACTAATGAAAAACTGTTTTTT. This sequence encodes CASSLALGRGQGATNEKLFF.

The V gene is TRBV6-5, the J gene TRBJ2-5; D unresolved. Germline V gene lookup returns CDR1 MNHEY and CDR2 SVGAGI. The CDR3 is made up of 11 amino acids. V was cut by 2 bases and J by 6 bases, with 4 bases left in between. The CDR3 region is CASSYLQTQYF. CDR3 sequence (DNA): TGTGCCAGCAGTTACCTTCAGACCCAGTACTTC.

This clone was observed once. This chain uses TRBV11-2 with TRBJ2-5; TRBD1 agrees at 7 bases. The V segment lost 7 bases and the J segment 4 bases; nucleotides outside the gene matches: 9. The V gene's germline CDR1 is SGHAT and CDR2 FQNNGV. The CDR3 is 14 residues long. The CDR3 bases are TGTGCCAGCAACTTTAATTCAGGGGGAGAGACCCAGTACTTC. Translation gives CASNFNSGGETQYF.

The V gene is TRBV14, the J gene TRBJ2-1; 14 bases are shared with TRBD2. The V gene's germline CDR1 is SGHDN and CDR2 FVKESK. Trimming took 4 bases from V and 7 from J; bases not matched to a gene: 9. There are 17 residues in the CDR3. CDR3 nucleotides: TGTGCCAGCAGCCGCTCCCGACTAGCGGGAGGGCGAAATGAGCAGTTCTTC. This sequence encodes CASSRSRLAGGRNEQFF. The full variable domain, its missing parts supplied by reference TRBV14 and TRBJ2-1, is EAGVTQFPSHSVIEKGQTVTLRCDPISGHDNLYWYRRVMGKEIKFLLHFVKESKQDESGMPNNRFLAERTGGTYSTLKVQPAELEDSGVYFCASSRSRLAGGRNEQFFGPGTRLTVL.

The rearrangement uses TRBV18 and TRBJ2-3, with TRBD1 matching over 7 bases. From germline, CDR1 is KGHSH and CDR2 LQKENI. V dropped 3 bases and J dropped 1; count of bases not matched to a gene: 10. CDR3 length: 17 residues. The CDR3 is CASSPPRGPGRTDTQYF. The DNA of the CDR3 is TGTGCCAGCTCACCTCCGAGGGGGCCTGGGCGCACAGATACGCAGTATTTT.

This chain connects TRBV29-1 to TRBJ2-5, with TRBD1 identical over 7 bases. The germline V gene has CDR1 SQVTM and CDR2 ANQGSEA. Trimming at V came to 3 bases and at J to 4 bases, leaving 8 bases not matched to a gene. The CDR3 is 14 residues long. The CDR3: CSVDSRDRLETQYF. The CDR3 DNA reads TGCAGCGTTGATTCTCGGGACAGATTAGAGACCCAGTACTTC.

CDR3 region: CANSGSYLNEQFF. CDR3 bases: TGTGCCAATAGCGGGAGTTACCTCAATGAGCAGTTCTTC. This rearrangement joins TRBV10-3 to TRBJ2-1, with 9 bases identical to TRBD2. Germline CDR1 ENHRY, CDR2 SYGVKD. The CDR3 totals 13 residues. Trimming cost V 10 bases and J 6 bases; bases outside gene matches: 7.

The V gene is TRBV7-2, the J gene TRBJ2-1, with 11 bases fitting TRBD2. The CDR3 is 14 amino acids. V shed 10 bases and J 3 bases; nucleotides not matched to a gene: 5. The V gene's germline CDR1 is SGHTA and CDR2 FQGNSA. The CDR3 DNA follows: TGTGCCATTGCCCTAGCGGGAGGCTACAATGAGCAGTTCTTC. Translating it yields CAIALAGGYNEQFF.

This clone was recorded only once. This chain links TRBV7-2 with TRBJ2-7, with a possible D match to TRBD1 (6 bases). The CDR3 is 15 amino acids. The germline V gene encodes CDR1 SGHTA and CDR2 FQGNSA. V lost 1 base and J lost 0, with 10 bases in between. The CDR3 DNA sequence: TGTGCCAGCAGCTTAGGGGACACAAGCTCCTACGAGCAGTACTTC. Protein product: CASSLGDTSSYEQYF. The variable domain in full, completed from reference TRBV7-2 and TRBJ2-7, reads GAGVSQSPSNKVTEKGKDVELRCDPISGHTALYWYRQSLGQGLEFLIYFQGNSAPDKSGLPSDRFSAERTGGSVSTLTIQRTQQEDSAVYLCASSLGDTSSYEQYFGPGTRLTVT.